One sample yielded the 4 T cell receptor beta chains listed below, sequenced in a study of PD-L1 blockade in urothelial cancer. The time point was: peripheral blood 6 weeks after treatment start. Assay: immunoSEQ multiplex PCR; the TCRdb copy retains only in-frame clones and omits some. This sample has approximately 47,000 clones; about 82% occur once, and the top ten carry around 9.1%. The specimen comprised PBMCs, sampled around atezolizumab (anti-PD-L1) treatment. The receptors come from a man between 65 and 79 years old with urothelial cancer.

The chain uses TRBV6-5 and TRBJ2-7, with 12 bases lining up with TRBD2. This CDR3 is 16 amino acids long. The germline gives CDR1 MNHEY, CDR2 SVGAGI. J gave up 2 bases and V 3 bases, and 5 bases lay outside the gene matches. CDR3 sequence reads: CASSYPSGRGTYEQYF. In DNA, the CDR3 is TGTGCCAGCAGTTATCCTAGCGGGAGGGGGACCTACGAGCAGTACTTC.

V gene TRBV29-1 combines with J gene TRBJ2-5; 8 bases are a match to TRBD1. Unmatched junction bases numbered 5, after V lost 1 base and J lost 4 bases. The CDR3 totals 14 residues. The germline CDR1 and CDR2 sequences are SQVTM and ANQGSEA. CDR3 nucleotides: TGCAGCGTTGAAGGGGCAGGGGGCCGAGAGACCCAGTACTTC. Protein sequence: CSVEGAGGRETQYF. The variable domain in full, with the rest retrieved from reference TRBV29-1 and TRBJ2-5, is SAVISQKPSRDICQRGTSLTIQCQVDSQVTMMFWYRQQPGQSLTLIATANQGSEATYESGFVIDKFPISRPNLTFSTLTVSNMSPEDSSIYLCSVEGAGGRETQYFGPGTRLLVL.

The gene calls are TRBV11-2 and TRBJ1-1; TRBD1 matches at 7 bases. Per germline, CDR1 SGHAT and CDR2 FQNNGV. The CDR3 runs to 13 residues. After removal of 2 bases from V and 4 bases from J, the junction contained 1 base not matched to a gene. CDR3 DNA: TGTGCCAGCAGCTTACAGGGGGTCACTGAAGCTTTCTTT. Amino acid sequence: CASSLQGVTEAFF.

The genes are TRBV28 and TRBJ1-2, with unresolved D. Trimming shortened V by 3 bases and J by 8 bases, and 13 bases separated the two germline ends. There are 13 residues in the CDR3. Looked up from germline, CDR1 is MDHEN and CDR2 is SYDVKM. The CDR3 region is CASSFVYSGGYTF. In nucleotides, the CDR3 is TGTGCCAGCAGTTTCGTGTACTCGGGGGGCTACACCTTC.